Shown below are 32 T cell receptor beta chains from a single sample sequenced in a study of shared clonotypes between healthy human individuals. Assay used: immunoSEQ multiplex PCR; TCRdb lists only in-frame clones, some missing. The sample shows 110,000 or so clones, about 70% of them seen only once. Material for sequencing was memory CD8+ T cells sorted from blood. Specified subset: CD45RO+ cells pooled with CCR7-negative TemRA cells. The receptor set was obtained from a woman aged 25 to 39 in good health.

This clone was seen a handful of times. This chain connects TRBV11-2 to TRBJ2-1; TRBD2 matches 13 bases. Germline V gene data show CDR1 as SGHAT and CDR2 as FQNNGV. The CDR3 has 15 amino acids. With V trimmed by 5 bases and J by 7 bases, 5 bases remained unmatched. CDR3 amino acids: CASSLGTSGMNEQFF. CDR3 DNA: TGTGCCAGCAGCCTCGGGACTAGCGGGATGAATGAGCAGTTCTTC.

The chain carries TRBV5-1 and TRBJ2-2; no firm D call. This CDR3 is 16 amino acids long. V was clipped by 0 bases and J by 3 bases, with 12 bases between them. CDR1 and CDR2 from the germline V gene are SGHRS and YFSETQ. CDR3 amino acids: CASSLDPGSHTGELFF. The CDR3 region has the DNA TGCGCCAGCAGCTTGGATCCAGGATCGCACACCGGGGAGCTGTTTTTT.

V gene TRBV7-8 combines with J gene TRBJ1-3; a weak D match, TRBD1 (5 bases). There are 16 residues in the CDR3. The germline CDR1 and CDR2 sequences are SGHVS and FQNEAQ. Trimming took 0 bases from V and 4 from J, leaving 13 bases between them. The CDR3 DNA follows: TGTGCCAGCAGCTTAGCGGCGCAGGGATCGGGAAACACCATATATTTT. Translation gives CASSLAAQGSGNTIYF.

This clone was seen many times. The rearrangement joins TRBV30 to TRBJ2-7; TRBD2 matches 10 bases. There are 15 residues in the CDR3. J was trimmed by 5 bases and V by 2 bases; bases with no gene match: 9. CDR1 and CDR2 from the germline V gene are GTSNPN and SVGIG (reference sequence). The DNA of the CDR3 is TGTGCCTGGAGTCCTAGCGGGAGCTGGATCAACGAGCAGTACTTC. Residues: CAWSPSGSWINEQYF.

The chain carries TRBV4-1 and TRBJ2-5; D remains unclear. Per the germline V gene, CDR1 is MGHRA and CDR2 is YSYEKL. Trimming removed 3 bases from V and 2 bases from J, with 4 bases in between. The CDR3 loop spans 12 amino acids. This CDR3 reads CASSHIQETQYF. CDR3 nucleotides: TGCGCCAGCAGCCACATTCAAGAGACCCAGTACTTC.

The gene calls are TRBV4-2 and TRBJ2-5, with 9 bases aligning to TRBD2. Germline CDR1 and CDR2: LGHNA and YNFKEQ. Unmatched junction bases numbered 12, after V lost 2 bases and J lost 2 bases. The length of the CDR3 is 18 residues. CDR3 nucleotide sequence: TGTGCCAGCAGCCAAAGGTTGATCGCTAGCGGGGATCAAGAGACCCAGTACTTC. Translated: CASSQRLIASGDQETQYF.

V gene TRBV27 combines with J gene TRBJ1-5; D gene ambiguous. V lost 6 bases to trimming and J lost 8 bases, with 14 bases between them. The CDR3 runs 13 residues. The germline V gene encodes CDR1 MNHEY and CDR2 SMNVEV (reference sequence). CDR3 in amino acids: CASSQRWGEPQHF. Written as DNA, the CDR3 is TGTGCCAGCAGCCAGAGATGGGGAGAGCCCCAGCATTTT.

CDR3 DNA sequence: TGCGCCAGCAGCTTGGGTCGGGTTGGGTTGATAAATGAGCAGTTCTTC. It specifies CASSLGRVGLINEQFF. This chain uses TRBV5-1 with TRBJ2-1, with D uncertain. In germline, CDR1 is SGHRS, CDR2 YFSETQ. This CDR3 has 16 residues. V gave up 0 bases and J gave up 7 bases, with 17 bases separating them.

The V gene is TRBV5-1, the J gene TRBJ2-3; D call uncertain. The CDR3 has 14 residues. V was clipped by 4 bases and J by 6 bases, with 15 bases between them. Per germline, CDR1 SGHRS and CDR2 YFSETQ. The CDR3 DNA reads TGCGCCAGCAGCCCCCCCGATAGCTTCGATACGCAGTATTTT. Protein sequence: CASSPPDSFDTQYF.

The CDR3 DNA reads TGTGCCAGCAGCCAAGTCGGCAGGGGGCGCGGAGGCGAGCAGTACTTC. It is translated as CASSQVGRGRGGEQYF. The chain carries TRBV7-9 and TRBJ2-5; 8 nucleotides line up with TRBD1. Near its end, the DNA agrees better with TRBJ2-7, so the J call may be wrong. The CDR3 has 16 residues. CDR1 SEHNR and CDR2 FQNEAQ come from the germline V gene (reference sequence).

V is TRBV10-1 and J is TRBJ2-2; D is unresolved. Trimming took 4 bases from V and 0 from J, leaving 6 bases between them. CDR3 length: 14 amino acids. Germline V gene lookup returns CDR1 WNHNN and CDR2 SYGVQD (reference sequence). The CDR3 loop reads CASSAAPNTGELFF. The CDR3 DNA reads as TGCGCCAGCAGTGCGGCACCGAACACCGGGGAGCTGTTTTTT.

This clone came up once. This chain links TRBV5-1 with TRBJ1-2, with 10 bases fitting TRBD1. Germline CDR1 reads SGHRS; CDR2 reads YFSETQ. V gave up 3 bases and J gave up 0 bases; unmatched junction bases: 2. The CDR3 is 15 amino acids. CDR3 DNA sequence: TGCGCCAGCAGCTCGGGACAGGGGCCTAACTATGGCTACACCTTC. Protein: CASSSGQGPNYGYTF.

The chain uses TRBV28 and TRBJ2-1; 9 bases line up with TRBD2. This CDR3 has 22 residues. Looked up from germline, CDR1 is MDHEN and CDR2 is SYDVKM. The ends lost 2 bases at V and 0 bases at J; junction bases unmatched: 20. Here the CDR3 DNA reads TGTGCCAGCAGTTTAATGCTAGCGGGGACTCTACTCCCTACCAGCTCCTACAATGAGCAGTTCTTC. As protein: CASSLMLAGTLLPTSSYNEQFF.

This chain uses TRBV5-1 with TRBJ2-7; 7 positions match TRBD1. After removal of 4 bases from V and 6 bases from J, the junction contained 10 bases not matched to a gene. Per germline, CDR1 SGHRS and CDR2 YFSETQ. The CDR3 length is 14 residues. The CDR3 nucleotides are TGCGCCAGCAGCCGGGACAGCTACTCAGGCGAGCAGTACTTC. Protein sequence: CASSRDSYSGEQYF.

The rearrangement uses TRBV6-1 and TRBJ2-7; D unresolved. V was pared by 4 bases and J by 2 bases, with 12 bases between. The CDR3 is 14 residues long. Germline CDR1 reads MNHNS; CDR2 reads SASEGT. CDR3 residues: CASSVPQRTYEQYF. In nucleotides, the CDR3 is TGTGCCAGCAGTGTACCGCAACGGACCTACGAGCAGTACTTC.

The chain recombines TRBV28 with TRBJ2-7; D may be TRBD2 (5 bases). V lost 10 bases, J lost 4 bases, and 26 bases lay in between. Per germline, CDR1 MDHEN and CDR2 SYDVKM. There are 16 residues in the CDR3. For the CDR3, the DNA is TGTGCCACACTCAATTATCTAGGGCGGGCACCATACGAGCAGTACTTC. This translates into CATLNYLGRAPYEQYF.

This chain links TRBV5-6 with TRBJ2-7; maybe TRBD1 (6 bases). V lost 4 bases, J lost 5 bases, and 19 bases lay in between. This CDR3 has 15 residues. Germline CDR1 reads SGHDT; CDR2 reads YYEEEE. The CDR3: CASSPYRERANEQYF. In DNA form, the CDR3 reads TGTGCCAGCAGCCCTTACAGGGAGAGGGCTAACGAGCAGTACTTC.

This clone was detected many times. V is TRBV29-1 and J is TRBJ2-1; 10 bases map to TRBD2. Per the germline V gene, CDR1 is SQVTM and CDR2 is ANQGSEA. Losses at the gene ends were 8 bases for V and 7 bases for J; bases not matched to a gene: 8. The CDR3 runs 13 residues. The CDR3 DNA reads TGCAGCACGAGCGGGAGGGCCCTGAATGAGCAGTTCTTC. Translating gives CSTSGRALNEQFF.

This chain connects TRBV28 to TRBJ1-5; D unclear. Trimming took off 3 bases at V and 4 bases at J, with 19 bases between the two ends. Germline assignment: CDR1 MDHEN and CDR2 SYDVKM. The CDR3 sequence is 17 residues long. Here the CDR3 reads CASSLYSQTEENQPQHF. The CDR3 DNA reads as TGTGCCAGCAGTTTGTATAGCCAAACAGAGGAGAATCAGCCCCAGCATTTT.

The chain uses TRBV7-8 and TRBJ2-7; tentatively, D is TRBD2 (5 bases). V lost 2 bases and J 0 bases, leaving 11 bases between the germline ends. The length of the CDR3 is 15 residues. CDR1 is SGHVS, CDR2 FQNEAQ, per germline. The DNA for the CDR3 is TGTGCCAGCAGCTTATGGGTAGCGCGCTCCTACGAGCAGTACTTC. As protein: CASSLWVARSYEQYF. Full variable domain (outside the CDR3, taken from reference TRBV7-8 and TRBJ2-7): GAGVSQSPRYKVAKRGQDVALRCDPISGHVSLFWYQQALGQGPEFLTYFQNEAQLDKSGLPSDRFFAERPEGSVSTLKIQRTQQEDSAVYLCASSLWVARSYEQYFGPGTRLTVT.

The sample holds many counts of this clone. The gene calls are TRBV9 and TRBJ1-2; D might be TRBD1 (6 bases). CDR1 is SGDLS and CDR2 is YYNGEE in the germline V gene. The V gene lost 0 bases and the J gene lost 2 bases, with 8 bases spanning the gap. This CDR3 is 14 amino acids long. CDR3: CASSVGGHNYGYTF. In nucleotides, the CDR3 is TGTGCCAGCAGCGTAGGGGGGCACAACTATGGCTACACCTTC.

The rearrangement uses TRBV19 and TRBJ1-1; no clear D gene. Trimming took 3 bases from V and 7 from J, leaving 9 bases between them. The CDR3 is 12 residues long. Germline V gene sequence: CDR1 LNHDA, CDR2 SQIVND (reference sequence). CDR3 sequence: CASSIRLGEAFF. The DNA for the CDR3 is TGTGCCAGTAGTATTCGATTGGGTGAAGCTTTCTTT.

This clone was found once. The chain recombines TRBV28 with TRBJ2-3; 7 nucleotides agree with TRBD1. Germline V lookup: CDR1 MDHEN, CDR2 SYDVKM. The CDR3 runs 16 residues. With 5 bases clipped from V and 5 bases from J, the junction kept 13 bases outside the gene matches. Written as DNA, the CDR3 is TGTGCCAGCAGTCCGACAGGGTTGGTTGCAGGAGATACGCAGTATTTT. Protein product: CASSPTGLVAGDTQYF. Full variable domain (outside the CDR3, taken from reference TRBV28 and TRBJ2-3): DVKVTQSSRYLVKRTGEKVFLECVQDMDHENMFWYRQDPGLGLRLIYFSYDVKMKEKGDIPEGYSVSREKKERFSLILESASTNQTSMYLCASSPTGLVAGDTQYFGPGTRLTVL.

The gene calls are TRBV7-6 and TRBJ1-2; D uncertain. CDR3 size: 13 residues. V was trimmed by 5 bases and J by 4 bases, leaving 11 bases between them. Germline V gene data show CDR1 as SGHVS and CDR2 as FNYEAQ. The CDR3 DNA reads TGTGCCAGCAGCATGATAACCTTCTATGGCTACACCTTC. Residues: CASSMITFYGYTF. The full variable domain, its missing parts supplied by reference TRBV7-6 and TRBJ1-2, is GAGVSQSPRYKVTKRGQDVALRCDPISGHVSLYWYRQALGQGPEFLTYFNYEAQQDKSGLPNDRFSAERPEGSISTLTIQRTEQRDSAMYRCASSMITFYGYTFGSGTRLTVV.

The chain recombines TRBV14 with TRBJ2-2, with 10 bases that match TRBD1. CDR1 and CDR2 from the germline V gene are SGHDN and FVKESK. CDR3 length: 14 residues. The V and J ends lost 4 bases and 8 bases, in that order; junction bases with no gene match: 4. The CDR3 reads CASSRDRGLGELFF. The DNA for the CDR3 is TGTGCCAGCAGCCGGGACAGGGGTCTAGGGGAGCTGTTTTTT.

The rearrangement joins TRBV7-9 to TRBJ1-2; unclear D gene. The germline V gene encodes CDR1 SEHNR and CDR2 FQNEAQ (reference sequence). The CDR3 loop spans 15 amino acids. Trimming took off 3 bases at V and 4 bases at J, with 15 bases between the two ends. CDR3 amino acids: CASSFSRGTLYGYTF. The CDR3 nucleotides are TGTGCCAGCAGCTTCTCACGGGGTACCCTCTATGGCTACACCTTC.

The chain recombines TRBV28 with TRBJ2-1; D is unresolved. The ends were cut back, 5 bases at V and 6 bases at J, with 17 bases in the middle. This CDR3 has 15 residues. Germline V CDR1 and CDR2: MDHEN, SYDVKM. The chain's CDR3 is CASSRLDGSVNEQFF. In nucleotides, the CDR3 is TGTGCCAGCAGTAGATTGGATGGCAGCGTCAATGAGCAGTTCTTC.

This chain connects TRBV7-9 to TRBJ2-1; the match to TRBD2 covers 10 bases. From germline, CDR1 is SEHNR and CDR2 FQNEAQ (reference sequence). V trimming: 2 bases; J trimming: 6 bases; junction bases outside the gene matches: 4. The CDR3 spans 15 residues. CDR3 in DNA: TGTGCCAGCAGCTTACCCACTAGCGGGACCAATGAGCAGTTCTTC. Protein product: CASSLPTSGTNEQFF.

CDR3 protein: CASSLATGGSGYGYTF. In DNA, the CDR3 is TGTGCCAGCAGCTTGGCCACCGGGGGGTCCGGCTATGGCTACACCTTC. The V call is TRBV5-4, the J call TRBJ1-2; D might be TRBD1 (5 bases). Trimming stripped 0 bases from V and 4 bases from J, with 16 bases between. The length of the CDR3 is 16 residues. Germline CDR1 SGHNT, CDR2 YYREEE (reference sequence).

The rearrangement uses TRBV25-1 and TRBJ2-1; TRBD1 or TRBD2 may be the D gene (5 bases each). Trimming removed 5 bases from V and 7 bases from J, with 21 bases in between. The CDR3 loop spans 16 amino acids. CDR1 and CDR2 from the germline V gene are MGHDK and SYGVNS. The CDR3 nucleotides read TGTGCCAGCAGTTGGGGGTCCGGGACCGGGGAAAATGAGCAGTTCTTC. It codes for CASSWGSGTGENEQFF. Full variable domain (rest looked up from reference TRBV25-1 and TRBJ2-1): EADIYQTPRYLVIGTGKKITLECSQTMGHDKMYWYQQDPGMELHLIHYSYGVNSTEKGDLSSESTVSRIRTEHFPLTLESARPSHTSQYLCASSWGSGTGENEQFFGPGTRLTVL.

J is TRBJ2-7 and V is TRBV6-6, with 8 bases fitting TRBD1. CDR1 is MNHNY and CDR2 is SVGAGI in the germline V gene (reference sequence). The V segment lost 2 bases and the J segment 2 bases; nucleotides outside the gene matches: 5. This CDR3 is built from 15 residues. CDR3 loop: CASSYTQGAAYEQYF. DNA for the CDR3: TGTGCCAGCAGTTACACCCAGGGGGCAGCCTACGAGCAGTACTTC.

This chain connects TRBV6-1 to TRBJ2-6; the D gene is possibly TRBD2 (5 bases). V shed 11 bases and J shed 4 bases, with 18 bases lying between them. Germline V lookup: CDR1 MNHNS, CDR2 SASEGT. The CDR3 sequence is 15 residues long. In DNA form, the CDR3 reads TGTGCCGCTGCCAATCGAGGGTCGGGGGCCAACGTCCTGACTTTC. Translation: CAAANRGSGANVLTF.